Given below is one TCR beta chain in context. The antigen is unknown. This entry is derived from a study of chemoradiotherapy in HPV16-positive cancers. Study findings and constraints: The functional HPV-specific definition rests on just two HPV16-positive patients.

Generated by immunoSEQ multiplex PCR, the TCRdb table keeps only in-frame clones and is missing some. This table holds some 22,000 clones, about 88% found once. V lost 7 bases and J 0 bases, leaving 12 bases between the germline ends. CDR1 and CDR2 from the germline V gene are MNHNY and SVGAGI (reference sequence). The CDR3 has 15 residues. The rearrangement links TRBV6-6 to TRBJ2-2, with D possibly TRBD1 on 6 matching bases. Sequenced material: blood, taken from a patient who underwent chemoradiotherapy. This TCR was sampled from a human donor with HPV-associated anogenital cancer. The CDR3 coding sequence is TGTGCCAGCATTTTAGGACAGACGAACACCGGGGAGCTGTTTTTT. It yields the protein CASILGQTNTGELFF.